The sequence of this T cell receptor beta chain was determined in a study of control samples from healthy donors and cancer patients. The CDR3 has 16 residues. The V segment lost 6 bases and the J segment 1 base; nucleotides outside the gene matches: 8. Germline assignment: CDR1 MNHEY and CDR2 SMNVEV (reference sequence). This clone has more than one count but fewer than ten. Profiling relied on immunoSEQ multiplex PCR, and the TCRdb table lists in-frame clones only, not all of them. The sample includes a few hundred thousand clones, approximately 92% of them seen just once. The clonotype comes from a middle-aged man with head and neck cancer. The chain carries TRBV27 and TRBJ2-1; 8 bases map to TRBD2. Sequences were obtained from PBMCs. The CDR3 spells CASRSNGRASYNEQFF. CDR3 in DNA: TGTGCCAGCAGATCGAACGGGAGGGCATCCTACAATGAGCAGTTCTTC.